This T cell receptor (beta chain) was identified during a study of blood T cell repertoires in COVID-19 (dated by TCRdb to 2020 to 2022). Concerning the study at large: Collaborator samples came from the United States, Italy and Spain and covered acute and convalescent phases of COVID-19. The material from the prospective study consisted of cDNA or gDNA derived from T cells, B-cell-depleted T cells, or PBMCs. Subjects who had been exposed to COVID-19, were actively infected with it, or had recovered from it provided the deeply sampled blood TCRbeta repertoires that made up the dataset. The repertoires were released in a freely available public database intended as a resource for research on the immune response to SARS-CoV-2. The samples were drawn from the first 160 participants of the ongoing ImmuneRACE study and from 1,254 subjects provided by 6 global collaborators. A de-identified subject ID, COVID-19 status, age in years and sex were almost always included in the sample metadata. Where available, HLA class I and class II types were taken from metadata supplied by the sample provider and were not determined by assay-based typing.

CDR1 and CDR2 were assigned from the germline V gene (reference sequence) as SGHNT and YYREEE. V was cut back by 1 base and J by 4 bases, leaving a gap of 15 bases between them. From its cysteine to its phenylalanine, the CDR3 spans 15 amino acids. CDR3 DNA only is kept here, 45 bases in frame from base 1. About this clone: Its cognate antigen has yet to be identified. The record has no base qualities; no much larger clone is one base away.

The collaborating institutions used their own protocols to collect whole blood in K2EDTA tubes. For TCRbeta analysis, collaborators shipped samples as frozen whole blood, isolated PBMCs, or DNA extracted from either of those sample types. Study-wide conclusions, independent of this receptor: Clinical and demographic metadata were provided uncurated, with the amount varying by source and participant.

The immunoSEQ Assay, a bias-controlled multiplex PCR, was used to amplify TCRbeta CDR3 regions from genomic DNA. Per the authors' processing: The number of nucleated cells in each sample was estimated by amplification of reference gene primers within the assay. To quantify the absolute abundance of each unique TCRbeta CDR3 rearrangement, sequence reads were collapsed and filtered. For each sample, productive Simpson clonality was calculated by taking the square root of Simpson's diversity index across productive rearrangements. TCRdb took over this immuneACCESS table, retaining in-frame rearrangements with V and J assigned. Such tables are incomplete; in checked studies, under half of the missing clones stem from an unresolved V gene, and the remainder is unexplained. V and J calls plus clone size are reproduced from that table; the DNA served to infer D and trimming. This sample is represented by 140,000 to 150,000 clones; about 88% of them were singletons. 2.3% of the sample belongs to the ten largest clones.

Sequencing input: peripheral blood. The TCR originated in a human donor in a cohort sampled during active COVID-19. This sequence uses TRBV5-4 and TRBJ2-7, with TRBD2 as a weak D call on 6 bases. The CDR3 here reads CASSLSPGSGYEQYF. The nucleotide sequence is TGTGCCAGCAGCTTGAGCCCAGGGAGCGGGTACGAGCAGTACTTC.